The source of this TCR beta chain is a study of CD8 T cells in acute hepatitis C reinfection (dated by TCRdb to the early 2020s). At the level of the whole study: This study examined the TCRbeta repertoire of CD8+ T cells that recognize the HCV NS3-1073 epitope, both during acute infection and after viral clearance. A few spontaneous resolvers provided paired acute and follow-up samples.

The time point label corresponds to: naive CD8 control sorted from an acute-time-point sample. Enrolled in the Montreal Hepatitis C Cohort (HEPCO) in Canada, the donors were people who inject drugs, and these donors were followed every 3 months. A positive HCV RNA or antibody test that followed a negative test within the previous 24 weeks was the definition used for acute primary HCV infection. Antibodies against CD3, CD8 and CD45RO were used for surface staining, and dead cells were excluded with an aqua fixable dye. The cohort comprised 8 spontaneous resolvers, defined by HCV RNA clearance within 24 weeks. From thawed, previously cryostored peripheral blood mononuclear cells, CD8+ T cells were purified through negative selection performed by means of the MACS CD8+ T cell Isolation Kit. Cells were sorted on a BD FACSAria II cell sorter. A word on this clone: No antigen is known for it. No qualities accompany the bases; no much larger clone lies one base away.

The FACS-sorted cells had their genomic DNA extracted, and the commercial immunoSEQ service was used to sequence the TCRbeta chains. The authors' analysis ran thus. ImmunoSEQ Analyzer software v3.0 and R v3.5.1 were used to analyze the repertoire data. Sequences containing stop codons or out-of-frame rearrangements were removed, so only productive rearrangements were analyzed. Simpson diversity, Shannon entropy, CDR3 length and nucleotide addition metrics were obtained from the sequencing provider. Based on frequency, clonotypes were placed into dominant, sub-dominant, low or lowest abundance groups, and clonotypes under 0.1% were left out of most analyses. A CDR3 amino acid clonotype was called public if the clonotype appeared in at least two subjects at a cumulative frequency of at least 0.5%. TCRdb's version of the immuneACCESS table is confined to in-frame rearrangements and falls short of the full clone set. An unresolved V gene accounts for under half of the shortfall where checked; the remainder is of unknown origin. V, J and clone size were drawn from that table, and D and trimming were deduced from the DNA. In all, the sample holds around 36,000 clones, and roughly 85% of those were seen once. The ten largest account for roughly 9.8% of the sample.

The germline V gene yields WSHSY for CDR1 and SAAADI for CDR2. The CDR3 measures 14 amino acids from cysteine to phenylalanine. The read is trimmed to its CDR3 DNA, 42 bases read in frame from base 1. V drops 10 bases and J drops 6 bases, leaving 21 bases in between. Points the paper makes about the study in general: Few CDR3 sequences were shared with other epitopes, and differences in sequencing approaches may have limited exact matching. Because bulk sequencing covered only the TCRbeta chain, the alphabeta pairing of the public clonotypes could not be determined. Preferential use of the TRBV04 and TRBV06 gene families was observed in all groups, and this preferential usage was not explained by overrepresentation in the naive pool. No follow-up repertoires were available for chronically infected subjects, since NS3-1073 specific cells were too rare to be sorted. Regardless of outcome, approximately 13 public clonotypes were found, and one public clonotype used V04-02/J02-02. The NS3-1073 specific repertoires were highly diverse, and diversity did not differ significantly among acute resolver, follow-up resolver and acute chronic samples.

The V and J genes are TRBV10-2 and TRBJ1-2; the D gene identity is not certain. The sequence was collected from a woman aged 18-30 years who spontaneously cleared hepatitis C infection. The material sequenced was naive CD8+ T cells from PBMCs. The cell subset or site label on this specimen signifies: sorted total naive CD45RO-negative CD8+ T cells. The DNA sequence reads TGCGCCATCAGGCCACCACAAGCGGTGGATGGCTACACCTTC. Its coded protein is CAIRPPQAVDGYTF.